The next 30 T cell receptor beta chains were all read from a single sample in a study of neurological immune-mediated disorders. TCRdb recomputed calls from the 5' RACE reads with MiXCR, one row per CDR3 protein. This sample has fewer than 35,000 distinct CDR3 sequences, with roughly 4.4% found just once. The sequencing sample was made of PBMCs. The receptors shown here come from a man aged 18 to 30 in good health.

Ten or more counts support this clonotype. The rearrangement links TRBV20-1 to TRBJ1-1, with D maybe TRBD1 (5 bases). The germline V gene has CDR1 DFQATT and CDR2 SNEGSKA (reference sequence). Trimming took off 3 bases at V and 2 bases at J, with 19 bases between the two ends. The CDR3 extends over 16 amino acids. CDR3 nucleotide sequence: TGCAGTGCTAGTGCTAACCCGATCGGACACAACACTGAAGCTTTCTTT. It yields the protein CSASANPIGHNTEAFF.

This clonotype was seen many times. The chain employs TRBV20-1 and TRBJ1-1; TRBD1 aligns across 9 bases. The CDR3 covers 16 residues. Germline V lookup: CDR1 DFQATT, CDR2 SNEGSKA (reference sequence). Trimming removed 0 bases from V and 1 base from J; junction bases left unmatched: 6. This CDR3 is CSARDPGTGWNTEAFF. CDR3 nucleotide sequence: TGCAGTGCTAGAGACCCCGGGACAGGGTGGAACACTGAAGCTTTCTTT.

The chain couples TRBV12-2 to TRBJ2-7. TRBV12-2 is given as a pseudogene. This CDR3 region has 13 residues. Here the CDR3 DNA reads TGTGCAAGTCGCTTGAACGGAGACCCCGAGCAGTACTTC. It is translated as CASRLNGDPEQYF.

This clonotype was detected many times. CDR3 sequence reads: CASSLQRSRGDTQYF. The CDR3, as DNA: TGTGCCAGCAGCTTACAGCGTTCCAGGGGAGATACGCAGTATTTT. The chain uses TRBV7-2 and TRBJ2-3; maybe TRBD1 (6 bases). V shed 2 bases and J shed 5 bases, with 14 bases lying between them. Germline lookup yields CDR1 SGHTA and CDR2 FQGNSA. The CDR3 runs 15 residues. The variable domain in full, with the rest retrieved from reference TRBV7-2 and TRBJ2-3, is GAGVSQSPSNKVTEKGKDVELRCDPISGHTALYWYRQSLGQGLEFLIYFQGNSAPDKSGLPSDRFSAERTGGSVSTLTIQRTQQEDSAVYLCASSLQRSRGDTQYFGPGTRLTVL.

This clonotype has only a few counts. The chain employs TRBV7-2 and TRBJ2-5, with TRBD1 identical over 9 bases. The CDR3 loop spans 13 amino acids. Germline CDR1 is SGHTA and CDR2 is FQGNSA. V lost 5 bases, J lost 9 bases, and 7 bases stayed unmatched. CDR3 region: CASSPRQGEAQYF. In DNA, the CDR3 is TGTGCCAGCAGCCCTAGACAGGGGGAGGCCCAGTACTTC.

This clonotype was detected many times. J is TRBJ1-1 and V is TRBV7-2, with D hard to call. This CDR3 has 15 amino acids. Trimming removed 5 bases at V and 1 base at J, with 14 bases between. From germline, CDR1 is SGHTA and CDR2 FQGNSA. The chain's CDR3 is CASSREPGWNTEAFF. In DNA, the CDR3 is TGTGCCAGCAGCCGAGAACCGGGCTGGAACACTGAAGCTTTCTTT.

This clonotype has at least ten counts. The V call is TRBV20-1, the J call TRBJ1-5, with D unclear. The CDR3 spans 16 residues. V was shortened by 0 bases and J by 2 bases, with 14 bases between the two germline ends. CDR1 is DFQATT, CDR2 SNEGSKA, per germline (reference sequence). The chain's CDR3 is CSARENYQLGNQPQHF. As DNA, the CDR3 is TGCAGTGCTAGAGAAAATTACCAGTTGGGCAATCAGCCCCAGCATTTT.

This clonotype was observed many times. The chain combines TRBV30 with TRBJ2-7; D is perhaps TRBD1 or TRBD2 (5 bases each). The germline V and J ends were trimmed by 0 bases and 9 bases, with 18 bases remaining between them. The CDR3 runs to 14 residues. The germline V gene encodes CDR1 GTSNPN and CDR2 SVGIG (reference sequence). CDR3 nucleotides: TGTGCCTGGAGTGTACCCGGGACGGCGGCGAGGCAGTACTTC. Its protein is CAWSVPGTAARQYF.

This clonotype showed up many times. The J gene is TRBJ1-5, the V gene TRBV5-1; D not resolved. Germline CDR1 and CDR2: SGHRS and YFSETQ. The CDR3 is 17 residues long. Trimming took 0 bases from V and 2 from J, leaving 15 bases between them. CDR3 DNA: TGCGCCAGCAGCTTGGGGTCCGGGCGGGCAGGCAATCAGCCCCAGCATTTT. Encoded protein: CASSLGSGRAGNQPQHF.

In this sample, this clonotype turned up many times. The chain combines TRBV10-3 with TRBJ2-1; TRBD2 agrees at 9 bases. The CDR3 totals 16 residues. Trimming cost V 4 bases and J 4 bases; bases outside gene matches: 8. The germline V gene has CDR1 ENHRY and CDR2 SYGVKD. The CDR3 protein is CAISVLAGVFYNEQFF. DNA for the CDR3: TGTGCCATCAGTGTTTTAGCGGGGGTGTTTTACAATGAGCAGTTCTTC.

This clonotype has at least ten counts. The gene calls are TRBV7-2 and TRBJ2-1; a weak D match, TRBD1 (5 bases). Germline values: CDR1 SGHTA, CDR2 FQGNSA. The CDR3 extends over 14 amino acids. Trimming stripped 2 bases from V and 6 bases from J, with 11 bases between. In DNA form, the CDR3 reads TGTGCCAGCAGCTTACAGCCGCAGGGCAATGAGCAGTTCTTC. Amino acids: CASSLQPQGNEQFF.

This clonotype was counted at least ten times. V is TRBV5-1 and J is TRBJ2-1; weak D call: TRBD2 (5 bases). V was trimmed by 0 bases and J by 1 base, leaving 5 bases between them. There are 14 residues in the CDR3. Germline-derived CDR1 and CDR2 are SGHRS and YFSETQ. The CDR3 is CASSLGGSYNEQFF. CDR3 bases: TGCGCCAGCAGCTTGGGAGGGTCCTACAATGAGCAGTTCTTC.

This clonotype was seen ten or more times. The genes are TRBV20-1 and TRBJ2-1; 9 bases match TRBD2. Germline V gene data show CDR1 as DFQATT and CDR2 as SNEGSKA (reference sequence). Trimming removed 2 bases from V and 4 bases from J; junction bases left unmatched: 6. The CDR3 length is 15 residues. The CDR3 DNA reads as TGCAGTGCTAGATTTCTAGCGGGGCGTTACAATGAGCAGTTCTTC. It encodes CSARFLAGRYNEQFF.

At least ten counts were recorded for this clonotype. The genes are TRBV3-1 and TRBJ2-6, with 7 bases matching TRBD1. The CDR3 is 19 residues long. The V gene's germline CDR1 is LGHDT and CDR2 YNNKEL (reference sequence). V was clipped by 1 base and J by 2 bases; unmatched bases: 11. CDR3 coding DNA: TGTGCCAGCAGCCAAGGCGGCAGAGGGGGCAGGGCTGGGGCCAACGTCCTGACTTTC. Protein: CASSQGGRGGRAGANVLTF.

This clonotype was recorded at least ten times. This rearrangement joins TRBV5-1 to TRBJ2-5; no firm D call. Germline lookup yields CDR1 SGHRS and CDR2 YFSETQ. The CDR3 covers 14 residues. Trimming removed 2 bases at V and 3 bases at J, with 11 bases between. In DNA, the CDR3 is TGCGCCAGCAGCTTCGAACGGGCTGAAGAGACCCAGTACTTC. It codes for CASSFERAEETQYF.

The chain couples TRBV7-9 to TRBJ1-3; D possibly corresponds to TRBD1 (6 bases). The CDR3 has 17 amino acids. Germline lookup yields CDR1 SEHNR and CDR2 FQNEAQ (reference sequence). V lost 4 bases and J lost 2, with 18 bases in between. The CDR3 sequence: CASSSERIRGAGNTIYF. The CDR3 DNA reads as TGTGCCAGCAGCTCCGAACGAATCAGGGGCGCTGGAAACACCATATATTTT.

At least ten counts were recorded for this clonotype. The rearrangement joins TRBV18 to TRBJ2-1; 9 nucleotides agree with TRBD2. Germline V lookup: CDR1 KGHSH, CDR2 LQKENI. CDR3 length: 15 amino acids. Unmatched junction bases numbered 10, after V lost 6 bases and J lost 7 bases. The CDR3, as DNA: TGTGCCAGCTCCACCGGTACTAGCGGGTGGAATGAGCAGTTCTTC. Protein product: CASSTGTSGWNEQFF.

The sample holds many counts of this clonotype. The V gene is TRBV20-1, the J gene TRBJ2-3; no reliable D call. The CDR3 spans 16 residues. V lost 1 base to trimming and J lost 0 bases, with 14 bases between them. In germline, CDR1 is DFQATT, CDR2 SNEGSKA (reference sequence). DNA of the CDR3: TGCAGTGCTAGAGCTATACTTCTCGGGAGCACAGATACGCAGTATTTT. This gives the protein CSARAILLGSTDTQYF.

In its sample, this clonotype was seen many times. The chain links TRBV12-3 or TRBV12-4 to TRBJ2-5; 14 bases are a match to TRBD2. J gave up 5 bases and V 5 bases, and 7 bases lay outside the gene matches. The CDR3 is 16 amino acids. CDR3 loop: CASSRLAGGAGETQYF. DNA of the CDR3: TGTGCCAGCAGTCGACTAGCGGGGGGGGCAGGGGAGACCCAGTACTTC.

J is TRBJ2-1 and V is TRBV7-3; 7 bases are shared with TRBD2. Trimming removed 4 bases from V and 6 bases from J; junction bases left unmatched: 9. The CDR3 sequence is 15 residues long. Germline assignment: CDR1 SGHTA and CDR2 FQGTGA. The CDR3 DNA reads as TGTGCCAGCAGCTCCCAGCGGGGTGTCTCCAATGAGCAGTTCTTC. Translation gives CASSSQRGVSNEQFF.

The sample holds many counts of this clonotype. CDR3 sequence: CASSPSGGAGNEQFF. The CDR3, as DNA: TGTGCCAGCAGTCCTAGCGGGGGGGCTGGGAATGAGCAGTTCTTC. The chain carries TRBV2 and TRBJ2-1; 12 bases fit TRBD2. The CDR3 totals 15 residues. Per the germline V gene, CDR1 is SNHLY and CDR2 is FYNNEI. With V trimmed by 5 bases and J by 7 bases, 6 bases remained unmatched. Full variable domain (remainder filled in from reference TRBV2 and TRBJ2-1): EPEVTQTPSHQVTQMGQEVILRCVPISNHLYFYWYRQILGQKVEFLVSFYNNEISEKSEIFDDQFSVERPDGSNFTLKIRSTKLEDSAMYFCASSPSGGAGNEQFFGPGTRLTVL.

This clonotype occurred many times. This sequence joins TRBV27 and TRBJ1-1; no definite D call. Germline V gene lookup returns CDR1 MNHEY and CDR2 SMNVEV (reference sequence). Trimming cost V 2 bases and J 1 base, with 11 bases left between them. The CDR3 sequence is 15 residues long. As DNA, the CDR3 is TGTGCCAGCAGTTTACGCCGCGAGAGGAACACTGAAGCTTTCTTT. It codes for CASSLRRERNTEAFF.

This clonotype was counted at least ten times. The rearrangement joins TRBV5-6 to TRBJ1-6; 12 positions agree with TRBD1. V shed 2 bases and J 9 bases; nucleotides not matched to a gene: 12. The CDR3 extends over 18 amino acids. The germline CDR1 and CDR2 sequences are SGHDT and YYEEEE. The chain's CDR3 is CASSFKPGQGAKGSPLHF. CDR3 bases: TGTGCCAGCAGCTTCAAACCGGGACAGGGGGCAAAAGGTTCACCCCTCCACTTT.

This clonotype was found many times. The rearrangement joins TRBV6-5 to TRBJ1-2; D remains ambiguous. There are 13 residues in the CDR3. Per the germline V gene, CDR1 is MNHEY and CDR2 is SVGAGI. Deletions cut 5 bases from V and 4 bases from J, with 11 bases between. CDR3 loop: CASSPRPLYGYTF. In nucleotides, the CDR3 is TGTGCCAGCAGTCCGCGGCCCCTCTATGGCTACACCTTC.

Many counts were recorded for this clonotype. This chain joins TRBV6-5 and TRBJ1-2; 8 bases line up with TRBD1. The CDR3 has 15 amino acids. V trimming: 0 bases; J trimming: 4 bases; junction bases outside the gene matches: 4. Per germline, CDR1 MNHEY and CDR2 SVGAGI. The CDR3 DNA sequence: TGTGCCAGCAGTTACTCTGGACAGGGTAGCTATGGCTACACCTTC. This translates into CASSYSGQGSYGYTF.

This clonotype was observed many times. The rearrangement joins TRBV6-5 to TRBJ2-3; the D call may be TRBD1 or TRBD2 (6 bases each). Germline CDR1 reads MNHEY; CDR2 reads SVGAGI. The CDR3 is 17 amino acids. Trimming cost V 0 bases and J 5 bases, with 18 bases left between them. CDR3 sequence: CASSYSGGRPSLDTQYF. The CDR3 DNA follows: TGTGCCAGCAGTTACTCCGGGGGCAGGCCGTCCTTAGATACGCAGTATTTT.

Ten or more counts support this clonotype. The V gene is TRBV6-1, the J gene TRBJ2-5; D is undetermined. Germline lookup yields CDR1 MNHNS and CDR2 SASEGT. V was clipped by 0 bases and J by 7 bases, with 12 bases between them. The CDR3 is 14 residues long. CDR3 in amino acids: CASSEALSIGTQYF. CDR3 nucleotide sequence: TGTGCCAGCAGTGAAGCGTTGTCAATCGGGACCCAGTACTTC.

This clonotype was found many times. The CDR3 nucleotides read TGCAGCACCGGGTCCGAAGGGTATGGCTACACCTTC. Encoded protein: CSTGSEGYGYTF. The chain combines TRBV20-1 with TRBJ1-2, with D hard to call. Germline V gives CDR1 DFQATT, CDR2 SNEGSKA (reference sequence). The CDR3 is made up of 12 amino acids.

This clonotype showed up many times. The chain combines TRBV5-6 with TRBJ2-7; TRBD1 matches 8 bases. Germline lookup yields CDR1 SGHDT and CDR2 YYEEEE. V was pared by 2 bases and J by 2 bases, with 3 bases of the junction left unmatched. There are 14 residues in the CDR3. The CDR3 loop is CASSFPDRAYEQYF. CDR3 bases: TGTGCCAGCAGCTTCCCGGACAGGGCCTACGAGCAGTACTTC.

This clonotype was counted only a few times. The chain links TRBV18 to TRBJ2-7; no definite D call. Germline V gene sequence: CDR1 KGHSH, CDR2 LQKENI. The CDR3 consists of 13 residues. Between the trimmed V and J ends, which lost 2 bases and 3 bases, there was a span of 8 bases. The CDR3 loop reads CASSPGQNYEQYF. The CDR3 coding sequence is TGTGCCAGCTCACCAGGGCAGAACTACGAGCAGTACTTC.